Listed here are 13 T cell receptor beta chains from one sample, sequenced in a study of vaccination effects on CD4 cells after COVID-19. Using viral peptide pools, the ViraFEST assay grew out antigen-specific CD4+ T cells prior to sequencing. Investigators separated out CD4+ T cells once 10 days of culture had passed. Nobody among the vaccine recipients had prior SARS-CoV-2 infection (nucleocapsid antibodies were negative). TCRdb keeps only in-frame clones here, not all; method: immunoSEQ multiplex PCR. This table has tens of thousands of clones, roughly three quarters appearing once. Their antigens are not known. The sample here was CD4+ T cells from PBMCs cultured with HCoV-OC43 spike peptides, taken before COVID-19 vaccination. Subset meaning: HCoV-OC43 spike overlapping peptide pool stimulation. These receptors were taken from a human donor who received a COVID-19 vaccine.

This chain joins TRBV9 and TRBJ2-1; 9 positions match TRBD1. With V trimmed by 6 bases and J by 5 bases, 12 bases remained unmatched. Germline V gene lookup returns CDR1 SGDLS and CDR2 YYNGEE. CDR3 size: 16 residues. CDR3 sequence reads: CASTQGGTGFDNEQFF. Here the CDR3 DNA reads TGTGCCAGCACGCAAGGGGGGACAGGGTTCGACAATGAGCAGTTCTTC.

The V gene is TRBV5-1, the J gene TRBJ2-3; 15 positions match TRBD2. Germline lookup yields CDR1 SGHRS and CDR2 YFSETQ. The CDR3 extends over 17 amino acids. V gave up 3 bases and J gave up 1 base; unmatched junction bases: 3. CDR3 DNA sequence: TGCGCCAGCAGCTGGGGACTAGCGGGGGGCGGCACAGATACGCAGTATTTT. It translates to CASSWGLAGGGTDTQYF.

J is TRBJ2-6 and V is TRBV5-1, with no clear D. The CDR3 has 15 residues. Germline V CDR1 and CDR2: SGHRS, YFSETQ. Trimming cost V 2 bases and J 0 bases, with 6 bases left between them. CDR3 sequence reads: CASSLALSGANVLTF. The CDR3 DNA sequence: TGCGCCAGCAGCTTAGCACTCTCTGGGGCCAACGTCCTGACTTTC.

The chain joins TRBV5-6 to TRBJ2-1; no clear D gene. V gave up 3 bases and J gave up 0 bases, with 16 bases separating them. Germline CDR1 SGHDT, CDR2 YYEEEE. This CDR3 contains 17 residues. The DNA for the CDR3 is TGTGCCAGCAGCTCACTCAAGAACTGGGGCTCCTACAATGAGCAGTTCTTC. As protein: CASSSLKNWGSYNEQFF.

CDR3 sequence (DNA): TGTGCCACCAGTGATCCTACCACAGAAGAGACCCAGTACTTC. It codes for CATSDPTTEETQYF. The chain recombines TRBV24-1 with TRBJ2-5; D is ambiguous. The CDR3 runs 14 residues. V lost 3 bases to trimming and J lost 3 bases, with 10 bases between them. Germline V gene data show CDR1 as KGHDR and CDR2 as SFDVKD.

This rearrangement joins TRBV19 to TRBJ2-1; D is perhaps TRBD2 (6 bases). Germline CDR1 reads LNHDA; CDR2 reads SQIVND (reference sequence). This CDR3 has 15 residues. V dropped 1 base and J dropped 2 bases, with 9 bases sitting between them. As DNA, the CDR3 is TGTGCCAGTAGTATAGCGCCGGGGGCCTACAATGAGCAGTTCTTC. Protein product: CASSIAPGAYNEQFF.

The chain recombines TRBV5-4 with TRBJ1-1, with TRBD1 matching over 10 bases. V lost 3 bases, J lost 1 base, and 3 bases stayed unmatched. Germline loops: CDR1 SGHNT, CDR2 YYREEE (reference sequence). The CDR3 runs 15 residues. CDR3 nucleotide sequence: TGTGCCAGCAGCTCAGGACAGGGGGGGAACACTGAAGCTTTCTTT. Translated: CASSSGQGGNTEAFF.

The genes are TRBV12-3 or TRBV12-4 and TRBJ1-1; D uncertain. The CDR3 totals 13 residues. V was pared by 0 bases and J by 8 bases, with 10 bases between. The DNA of the CDR3 is TGTGCCAGCAGTTTAGCGCGGGTCACAGAAGCTTTCTTT. It specifies CASSLARVTEAFF.

The CDR3 DNA reads TGTGCCAGCAGTGAACGAGGGGTGAGGGGCACAGATACGCAGTATTTT. Its translation is CASSERGVRGTDTQYF. J is TRBJ2-3 and V is TRBV25-1; D is tentatively TRBD1 or TRBD2 (5 bases each). Germline V gives CDR1 MGHDK, CDR2 SYGVNS. This CDR3 is 16 amino acids long. Trimming took off 2 bases at V and 1 base at J, with 13 bases between the two ends.

The chain has TRBV5-1 and TRBJ2-1; D possibly matches TRBD1 or TRBD2 (5 bases each). Germline CDR1 SGHRS, CDR2 YFSETQ. The CDR3 contains 14 residues. The V end lost 4 bases, the J end lost 6 bases, and 14 bases lay between the germline ends. The CDR3 region is CASSPPGTTNEQFF. In DNA, the CDR3 is TGCGCCAGCAGCCCGCCCGGGACCACCAATGAGCAGTTCTTC.

The chain is built from TRBV18 and TRBJ1-1, with 7 bases lining up with TRBD1. There are 16 residues in the CDR3. V dropped 1 base and J dropped 5; count of bases not matched to a gene: 10. CDR1 and CDR2 (germline): KGHSH, LQKENI. CDR3 region: CASSPLDRSRGTEAFF. CDR3 sequence (DNA): TGTGCCAGCTCACCACTGGATCGAAGCAGGGGGACTGAAGCTTTCTTT.

CDR3 sequence: CAWSPRGNTEAFF. In DNA, the CDR3 is TGTGCCTGGAGTCCTCGGGGGAACACTGAAGCTTTCTTT. The chain joins TRBV30 to TRBJ1-1; D unclear. Trimming shortened V by 2 bases and J by 1 base, and 8 bases separated the two germline ends. The germline V gene encodes CDR1 GTSNPN and CDR2 SVGIG (reference sequence). The CDR3 runs to 13 residues.

This chain connects TRBV27 to TRBJ1-3; D uncertain. In germline, CDR1 is MNHEY, CDR2 SMNVEV (reference sequence). V was clipped by 4 bases and J by 0 bases, with 7 bases between them. The CDR3 loop spans 14 amino acids. The CDR3, as DNA: TGTGCCAGCAGTTATGCGGCCTCTGGAAACACCATATATTTT. Protein: CASSYAASGNTIYF.